This T cell receptor (beta chain) originates from a study of T cell repertoires in cytomegalovirus infection. Study background: Both a matching HLA type and CMV infection were indicated by public TCR beta signatures.

Using its own MiXCR run on the reads, TCRdb lists one record per CDR3 protein. Here the sample spans more than 400,000 distinct CDR3 sequences, around 27% being singletons. Notes on the study in general: Of the TCR beta families, the public ones yielded a cumulative frequency that identified carriers of CMV plus the relevant HLA. CMV-specific TCR beta clonotypes restricted by HLA-C dominated the ex vivo response.

This clonotype was seen at least ten times. Its antigen is not known. The CDR3 is 13 residues long. Germline V gene sequence: CDR1 SGHTA, CDR2 FQGNSA. Trimming removed 0 bases from V and 6 bases from J; junction bases left unmatched: 2. Specimen: PBMCs. The TCR originated in a human donor in good health (CMV status not recorded). Some clones in this sample may be carry-over from other donors' samples. The genes are TRBV7-2 and TRBJ2-7; 7 nucleotides line up with TRBD1. CDR3 DNA sequence: TGTGCCAGCAGCTTAGCGACAGGGACCGAGCAGTACTTC. Translated, it gives CASSLATGTEQYF.